Listed here are 4 T cell receptor beta chains from one sample, sequenced in a study of response to subunit inactivated influenza vaccine. One entry per CDR3 protein results from TCRdb running MiXCR on the RT-PCR reads. The table shows 600,000 to 700,000 distinct CDR3 sequences, with 14% occurring only once. This specimen was PBMCs from blood, taken around 14 days before vaccination. These receptors were collected from a man aged 50-60 years who received an inactivated influenza vaccine.

J is TRBJ2-2 and V is TRBV5-1; D not certain. The CDR3 has 13 amino acids. Looked up from germline, CDR1 is SGHRS and CDR2 is YFSETQ. The V end lost 3 bases, the J end lost 7 bases, and 10 bases lay between the germline ends. CDR3 in DNA: TGCGCCAGCAGCTATACTATGAGCGGGGAGCTGTTTTTT. Protein sequence: CASSYTMSGELFF.

This clonotype was detected ten times or more. This chain uses TRBV20-1 with TRBJ1-6; D remains unclear. CDR1 DFQATT and CDR2 SNEGSKA come from the germline V gene (reference sequence). The CDR3 runs to 12 residues. V dropped 6 bases and J dropped 7 bases, with 10 bases sitting between them. DNA for the CDR3: TGCAGTGCCGAGATCGGGAATTCACCCCTCCACTTT. Translation gives CSAEIGNSPLHF.

This CDR3 is CASSLLGTSGSDEQFF. Written as DNA, the CDR3 is TGTGCCAGCAGTCTCCTCGGGACTAGCGGGAGCGATGAGCAGTTCTTC. The rearrangement links TRBV27 to TRBJ2-1; TRBD2 matches at 14 bases. There are 16 residues in the CDR3. CDR1 MNHEY and CDR2 SMNVEV come from the germline V gene (reference sequence). The trim removed 5 bases at V and 8 bases at J, leaving 8 bases unmatched.

The rearrangement joins TRBV14 to TRBJ2-7; no definite D call. The CDR3 totals 14 residues. Trimming left V 3 bases short and J 3 bases short, with 12 bases between. The germline gives CDR1 SGHDN, CDR2 FVKESK. CDR3 in DNA: TGTGCCAGCAGCCACGAAATTTGGGGCTACGAGCAGTACTTC. Its protein product is CASSHEIWGYEQYF.